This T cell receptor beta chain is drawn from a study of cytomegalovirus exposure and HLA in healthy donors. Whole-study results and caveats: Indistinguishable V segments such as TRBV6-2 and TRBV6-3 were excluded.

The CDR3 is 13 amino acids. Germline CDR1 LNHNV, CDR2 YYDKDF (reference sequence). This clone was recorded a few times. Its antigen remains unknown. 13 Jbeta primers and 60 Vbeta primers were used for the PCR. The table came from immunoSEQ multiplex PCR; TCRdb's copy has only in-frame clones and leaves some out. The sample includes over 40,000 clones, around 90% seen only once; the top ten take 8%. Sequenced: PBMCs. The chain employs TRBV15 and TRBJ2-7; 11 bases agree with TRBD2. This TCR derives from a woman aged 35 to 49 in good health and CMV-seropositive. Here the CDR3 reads CATSRDLTSGNRV. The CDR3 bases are TGTGCCACCAGCAGAGACCTGACTAGCGGGAATCGGGTC.